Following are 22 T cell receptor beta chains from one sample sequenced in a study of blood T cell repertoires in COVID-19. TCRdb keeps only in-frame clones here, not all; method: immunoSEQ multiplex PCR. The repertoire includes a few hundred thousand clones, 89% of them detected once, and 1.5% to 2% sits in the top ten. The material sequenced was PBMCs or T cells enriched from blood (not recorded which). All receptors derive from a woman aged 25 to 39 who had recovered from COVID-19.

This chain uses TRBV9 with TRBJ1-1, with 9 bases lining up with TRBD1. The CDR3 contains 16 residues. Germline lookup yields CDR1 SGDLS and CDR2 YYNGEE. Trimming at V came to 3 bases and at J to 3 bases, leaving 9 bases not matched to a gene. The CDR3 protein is CASSGEQGARDTEAFF. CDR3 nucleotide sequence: TGTGCCAGCAGCGGAGAACAGGGGGCAAGGGACACTGAAGCTTTCTTT.

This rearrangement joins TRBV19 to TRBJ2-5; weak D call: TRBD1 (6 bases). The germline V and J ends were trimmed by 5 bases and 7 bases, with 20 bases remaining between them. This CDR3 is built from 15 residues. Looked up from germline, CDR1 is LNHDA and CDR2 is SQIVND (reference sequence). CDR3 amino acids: CASSSDIWTEGTQYF. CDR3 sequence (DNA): TGTGCCAGTAGTTCCGACATTTGGACAGAGGGGACCCAGTACTTC.

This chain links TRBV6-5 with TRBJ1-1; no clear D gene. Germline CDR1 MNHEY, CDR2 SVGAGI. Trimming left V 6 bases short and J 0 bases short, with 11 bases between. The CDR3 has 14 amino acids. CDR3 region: CASRTHSMNTEAFF. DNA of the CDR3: TGTGCCAGCAGGACTCATAGCATGAACACTGAAGCTTTCTTT.

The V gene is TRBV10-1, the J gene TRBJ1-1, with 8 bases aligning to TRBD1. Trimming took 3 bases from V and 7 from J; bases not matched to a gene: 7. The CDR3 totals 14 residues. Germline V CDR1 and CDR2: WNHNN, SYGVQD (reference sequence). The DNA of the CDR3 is TGCGCCAGCAGTGATAGGGACAGGAGGGATGAAGCTTTCTTT. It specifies CASSDRDRRDEAFF.

This chain's CDR3 is CASSVVTGDYGYTF. The CDR3 DNA follows: TGTGCCAGCAGCGTAGTTACAGGGGACTATGGCTACACCTTC. V is TRBV9 and J is TRBJ1-2; TRBD1 aligns across 7 bases. The CDR3 sequence is 14 residues long. The junction had 2 bases not matched to a gene; V was cut back by 0 bases and J by 3 bases. Germline loops: CDR1 SGDLS, CDR2 YYNGEE.

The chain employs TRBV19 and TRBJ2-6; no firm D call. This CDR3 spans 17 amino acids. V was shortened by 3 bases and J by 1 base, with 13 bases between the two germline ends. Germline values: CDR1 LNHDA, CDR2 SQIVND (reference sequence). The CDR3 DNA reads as TGTGCCAGTAGTATTCCCCCGAGCATATCTGGGGCCAACGTCCTGACTTTC. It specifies CASSIPPSISGANVLTF.

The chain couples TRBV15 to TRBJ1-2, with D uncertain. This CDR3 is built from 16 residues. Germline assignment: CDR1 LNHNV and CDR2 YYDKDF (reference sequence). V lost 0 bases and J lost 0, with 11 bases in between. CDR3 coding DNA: TGTGCCACCAGCAGAGATCTTTGGGCTTCTAACTATGGCTACACCTTC. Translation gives CATSRDLWASNYGYTF. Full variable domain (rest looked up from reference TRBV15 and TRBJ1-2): DAMVIQNPRYQVTQFGKPVTLSCSQTLNHNVMYWYQQKSSQAPKLLFHYYDKDFNNEADTPDNFQSRRPNTSFCFLDIRSPGLGDTAMYLCATSRDLWASNYGYTFGSGTRLTVV.

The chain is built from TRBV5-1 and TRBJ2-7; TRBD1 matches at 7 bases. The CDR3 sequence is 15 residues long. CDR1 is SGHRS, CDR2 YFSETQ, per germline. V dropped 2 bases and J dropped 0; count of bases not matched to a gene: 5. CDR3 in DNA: TGCGCCAGCAGCTTCGAGGGGGCAGACTCCTACGAGCAGTACTTC. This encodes CASSFEGADSYEQYF.

In DNA form, the CDR3 reads TGTGCCAGCAGCTTTAGTGAGCAGCCCCAGCATTTT. Protein sequence: CASSFSEQPQHF. The rearrangement links TRBV7-2 to TRBJ1-5, with D uncertain. Trimming removed 3 bases from V and 7 bases from J, with 7 bases in between. Germline CDR1 reads SGHTA; CDR2 reads FQGNSA. This CDR3 is built from 12 residues.

The CDR3 protein is CASSLDSYQPQHF. The CDR3 region has the DNA TGTGCCAGTAGCCTGGACAGCTATCAGCCCCAGCATTTT. The rearrangement joins TRBV19 to TRBJ1-5; D possibly corresponds to TRBD1 (6 bases). The germline V and J ends were trimmed by 6 bases and 5 bases, with 11 bases remaining between them. The germline CDR1 and CDR2 sequences are LNHDA and SQIVND (reference sequence). The CDR3 runs 13 residues.

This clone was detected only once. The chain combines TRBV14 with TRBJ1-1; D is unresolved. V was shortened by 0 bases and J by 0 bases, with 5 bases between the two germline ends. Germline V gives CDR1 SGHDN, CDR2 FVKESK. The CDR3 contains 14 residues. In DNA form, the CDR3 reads TGTGCCAGCAGCCAAGACAGATTGAACACTGAAGCTTTCTTT. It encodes CASSQDRLNTEAFF. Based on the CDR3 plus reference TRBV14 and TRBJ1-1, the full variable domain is EAGVTQFPSHSVIEKGQTVTLRCDPISGHDNLYWYRRVMGKEIKFLLHFVKESKQDESGMPNNRFLAERTGGTYSTLKVQPAELEDSGVYFCASSQDRLNTEAFFGQGTRLTVV.

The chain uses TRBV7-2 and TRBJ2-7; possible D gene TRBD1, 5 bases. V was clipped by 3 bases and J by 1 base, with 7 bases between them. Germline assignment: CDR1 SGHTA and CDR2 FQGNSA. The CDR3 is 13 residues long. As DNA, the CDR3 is TGTGCCAGCAGCTTTAGACAGTCCTACGAGCAGTACTTC. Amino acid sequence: CASSFRQSYEQYF.

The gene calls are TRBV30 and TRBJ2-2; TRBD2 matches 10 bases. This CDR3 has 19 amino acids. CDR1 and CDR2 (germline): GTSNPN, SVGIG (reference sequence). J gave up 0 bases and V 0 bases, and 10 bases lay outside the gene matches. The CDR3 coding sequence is TGTGCCTGGAGTGTAGTGCGACTAGCGGGCGGTTCGAACACCGGGGAGCTGTTTTTT. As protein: CAWSVVRLAGGSNTGELFF.

CDR3 DNA: TGTGCCAGCAGTTTATCAGGGATAAACTATGGCTACACCTTC. This codes for CASSLSGINYGYTF. The chain links TRBV28 to TRBJ1-2; tentative D call: TRBD1 (5 bases). V was clipped by 1 base and J by 2 bases, with 8 bases between them. The germline V gene has CDR1 MDHEN and CDR2 SYDVKM. This CDR3 region has 14 residues.

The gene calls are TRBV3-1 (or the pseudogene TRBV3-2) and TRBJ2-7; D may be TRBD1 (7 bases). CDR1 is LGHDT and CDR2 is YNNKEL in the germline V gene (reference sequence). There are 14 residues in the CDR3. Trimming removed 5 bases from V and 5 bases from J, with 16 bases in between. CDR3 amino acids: CASSNRQGGNEQYF. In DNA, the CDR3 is TGTGCCAGCAGCAACCGACAGGGAGGAAACGAGCAGTACTTC.

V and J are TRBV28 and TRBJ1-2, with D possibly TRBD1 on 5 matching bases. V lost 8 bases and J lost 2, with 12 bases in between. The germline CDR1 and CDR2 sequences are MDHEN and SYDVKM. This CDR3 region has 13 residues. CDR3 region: CASRQSLNYGYTF. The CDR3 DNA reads TGTGCCAGCCGACAGTCACTCAACTATGGCTACACCTTC.

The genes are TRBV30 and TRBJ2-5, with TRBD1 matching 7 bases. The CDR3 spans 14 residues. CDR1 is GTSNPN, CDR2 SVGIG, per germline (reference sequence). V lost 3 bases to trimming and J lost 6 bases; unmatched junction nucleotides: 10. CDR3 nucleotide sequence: TGTGCCTGGAGCGCCCGCCCAGGGGGTAAGACCCAGTACTTC. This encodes CAWSARPGGKTQYF. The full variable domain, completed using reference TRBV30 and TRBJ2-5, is SQTIHQWPATLVQPVGSPLSLECTVEGTSNPNLYWYRQAAGRGLQLLFYSVGIGQISSEVPQNLSASRPQDRQFILSSKKLLLSDSGFYLCAWSARPGGKTQYFGPGTRLLVL.

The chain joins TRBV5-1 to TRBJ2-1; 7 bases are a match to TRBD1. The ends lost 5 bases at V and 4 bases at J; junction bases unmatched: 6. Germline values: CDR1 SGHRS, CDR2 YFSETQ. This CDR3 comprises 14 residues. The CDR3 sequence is CASRSGTAYNEQFF. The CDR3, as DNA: TGCGCCAGCAGATCCGGGACAGCTTACAATGAGCAGTTCTTC.

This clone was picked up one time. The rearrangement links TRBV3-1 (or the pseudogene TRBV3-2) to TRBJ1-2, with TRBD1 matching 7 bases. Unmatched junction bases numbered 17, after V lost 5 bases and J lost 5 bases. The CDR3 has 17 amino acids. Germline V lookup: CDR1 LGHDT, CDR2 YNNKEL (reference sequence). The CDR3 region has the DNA TGTGCCAGCAGCGCCGCCTACACCACAGGGGACCAATATGGCTACACCTTC. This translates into CASSAAYTTGDQYGYTF.

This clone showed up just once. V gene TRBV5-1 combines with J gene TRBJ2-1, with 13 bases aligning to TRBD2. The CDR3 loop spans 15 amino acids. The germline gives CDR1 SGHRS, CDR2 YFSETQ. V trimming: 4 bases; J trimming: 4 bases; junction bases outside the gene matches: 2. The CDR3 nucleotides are TGCGCCAGCAGCCAGGGACTAGCGGGGTACAATGAGCAGTTCTTC. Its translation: CASSQGLAGYNEQFF.

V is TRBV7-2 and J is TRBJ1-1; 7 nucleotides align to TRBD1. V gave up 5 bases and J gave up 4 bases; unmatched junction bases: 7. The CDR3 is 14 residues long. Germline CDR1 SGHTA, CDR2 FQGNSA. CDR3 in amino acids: CASSVQGIGTEAFF. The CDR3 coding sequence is TGTGCCAGCAGCGTACAGGGGATAGGCACTGAAGCTTTCTTT.

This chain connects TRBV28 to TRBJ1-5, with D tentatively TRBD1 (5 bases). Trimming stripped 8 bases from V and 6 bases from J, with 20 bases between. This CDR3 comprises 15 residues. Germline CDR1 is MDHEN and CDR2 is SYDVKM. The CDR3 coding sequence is TGTGCCAGCGGACAACAAGGGGAGGGTATTCAGCCCCAGCATTTT. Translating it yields CASGQQGEGIQPQHF.